These 28 T cell receptor beta chains were sequenced from one sample in a study of blood T cell repertoires in COVID-19. Assay: immunoSEQ multiplex PCR; the TCRdb copy retains only in-frame clones and omits some. The data hold almost 300,000 clones, with about nine tenths observed a single time. The sample taken for sequencing was peripheral blood. The origin of the receptors is a woman aged 25 to 39 with COVID-19, enrolled during active disease.

On this clone itself: Additional DNA sequences in this sample encode the identical CDR3. Here the CDR3 DNA reads TGTGCCAGCAGCTTGGGGGACAGCTCCTACGAGCAGTACTTC. Its protein product is CASSLGDSSYEQYF. This chain uses TRBV5-4 with TRBJ2-7, with 7 bases that match TRBD1. This CDR3 has 14 amino acids. J lost 0 bases, V lost 0 bases, and 0 bases had no gene match. The germline CDR1 and CDR2 sequences are SGHNT and YYREEE (reference sequence). The entire variable domain, with the rest obtained from reference TRBV5-4 and TRBJ2-7, is as follows: ETGVTQSPTHLIKTRGQQVTLRCSSQSGHNTVSWYQQALGQGPQFIFQYYREEENGRGNFPPRFSGLQFPNYSSELNVNALELDDSALYLCASSLGDSSYEQYFGPGTRLTVT.

V gene TRBV5-1 combines with J gene TRBJ1-2; TRBD1 might be the D (6 bases). Germline-derived CDR1 and CDR2 are SGHRS and YFSETQ. The CDR3 covers 15 residues. The germline V and J ends were trimmed by 2 bases and 0 bases, with 11 bases remaining between them. CDR3 bases: TGCGCCAGCAGCTTCGACAGGTCAGCTAACTATGGCTACACCTTC. Its translation is CASSFDRSANYGYTF.

V and J are TRBV7-9 and TRBJ1-6; TRBD1 matches 7 bases. CDR3 length equals 14 residues. Germline V gene lookup returns CDR1 SEHNR and CDR2 FQNEAQ (reference sequence). The V segment lost 5 bases and the J segment 10 bases; nucleotides outside the gene matches: 8. CDR3 region: CASSPDPRGSPLHF. The CDR3 DNA reads TGTGCCAGCAGCCCGGACCCCAGGGGGTCACCCCTCCACTTT.

This clone was seen a handful of times. This chain uses TRBV14 with TRBJ1-2, with unresolved D. There are 12 residues in the CDR3. Trimming removed 2 bases at V and 4 bases at J, with 5 bases between. Germline CDR1 SGHDN, CDR2 FVKESK. The CDR3 is CASSQQVYGYTF. CDR3 sequence (DNA): TGTGCCAGCAGCCAACAGGTCTATGGCTACACCTTC.

CDR3 residues: CASSESFRQGHNEQFF. In DNA form, the CDR3 reads TGTGCCAGCAGTGAAAGTTTTCGACAGGGTCACAATGAGCAGTTCTTC. The rearrangement links TRBV6-4 to TRBJ2-1, with 7 bases identical to TRBD1. Germline loops: CDR1 MRHNA, CDR2 SNTAGT. J was trimmed by 5 bases and V by 3 bases; bases with no gene match: 10. This CDR3 has 16 residues.

J is TRBJ2-3 and V is TRBV5-1, with 10 bases aligning to TRBD1. CDR3 length: 16 amino acids. The trim removed 4 bases at V and 3 bases at J, leaving 8 bases unmatched. Germline CDR1 SGHRS, CDR2 YFSETQ. The CDR3 sequence is CASSKGQGSGTDTQYF. CDR3 coding DNA: TGCGCCAGCAGCAAGGGACAGGGGAGCGGTACAGATACGCAGTATTTT.

This sequence joins TRBV3-1 (or the pseudogene TRBV3-2) and TRBJ2-5; 11 nucleotides align to TRBD2. V shed 0 bases, J shed 2 bases, and the junction held 2 bases outside the gene matches. This CDR3 comprises 16 residues. Looked up from germline, CDR1 is LGHDT and CDR2 is YNNKEL (reference sequence). In nucleotides, the CDR3 is TGTGCCAGCAGCCAAGAAATAGCGGGGGGGCAAGAGACCCAGTACTTC. Its protein product is CASSQEIAGGQETQYF.

The chain joins TRBV30 to TRBJ2-7; D may be TRBD1 (5 bases). The CDR3 runs to 12 residues. V lost 3 bases and J 3 bases, leaving 9 bases between the germline ends. Germline V gene sequence: CDR1 GTSNPN, CDR2 SVGIG (reference sequence). CDR3 protein: CAWSPGYYEQYF. The CDR3 DNA reads TGTGCCTGGAGCCCAGGGTACTACGAGCAGTACTTC.

This clone was recorded a few times. This chain joins TRBV2 and TRBJ1-6; TRBD1 matches 7 bases. With 7 bases clipped from V and 7 bases from J, the junction kept 10 bases outside the gene matches. Germline-derived CDR1 and CDR2 are SNHLY and FYNNEI. This CDR3 comprises 15 residues. The CDR3 sequence is CASKLLARGNSPLHF. The CDR3 coding sequence is TGTGCCAGCAAACTCCTAGCCAGGGGGAATTCACCCCTCCACTTT.

This chain joins TRBV15 and TRBJ2-7; possibly TRBD2 for D (6 bases). The germline V gene has CDR1 LNHNV and CDR2 YYDKDF (reference sequence). The CDR3 contains 12 residues. The ends were cut back, 6 bases at V and 3 bases at J, with 9 bases in the middle. CDR3: CATSLGGYEQYF. CDR3 DNA: TGTGCCACCAGTCTGGGGGGCTACGAGCAGTACTTC.

The chain links TRBV28 to TRBJ1-2, with a weak D call TRBD1 (6 bases). The CDR3 spans 16 residues. In germline, CDR1 is MDHEN, CDR2 SYDVKM. V was shortened by 2 bases and J by 8 bases, with 21 bases between the two germline ends. CDR3 amino acids: CASSLTLRGQGNGYTF. As DNA, the CDR3 is TGTGCCAGCAGTTTAACCTTGCGGGGGCAGGGTAACGGCTACACCTTC.

The gene calls are TRBV7-2 and TRBJ1-2; D call uncertain. Germline assignment: CDR1 SGHTA and CDR2 FQGNSA. The germline V and J ends were trimmed by 4 bases and 5 bases, with 17 bases remaining between them. This CDR3 contains 15 residues. The CDR3 sequence: CASSSSPAASYGYTF. CDR3 nucleotides: TGTGCCAGCAGCTCCTCCCCCGCGGCATCATATGGCTACACCTTC. The whole variable domain, filled in from reference TRBV7-2 and TRBJ1-2, reads GAGVSQSPSNKVTEKGKDVELRCDPISGHTALYWYRQSLGQGLEFLIYFQGNSAPDKSGLPSDRFSAERTGGSVSTLTIQRTQQEDSAVYLCASSSSPAASYGYTFGSGTRLTVV.

Concerning this clone: This sample also contains other DNA sequences that code for the same CDR3. The chain links TRBV6-6 to TRBJ1-5; TRBD1 aligns across 9 bases. V gave up 8 bases and J gave up 3 bases; unmatched junction bases: 8. CDR3 length equals 15 residues. Germline CDR1 reads MNHNY; CDR2 reads SVGAGI (reference sequence). CDR3 sequence reads: CASGSGTGSNQPQHF. CDR3 DNA sequence: TGTGCCAGCGGTTCGGGGACAGGGTCCAATCAGCCCCAGCATTTT.

The chain uses TRBV5-4 and TRBJ1-5; D unresolved. CDR3 length: 13 amino acids. CDR1 is SGHNT and CDR2 is YYREEE in the germline V gene (reference sequence). V dropped 2 bases and J dropped 6 bases, with 9 bases sitting between them. The CDR3 loop reads CASSFFGAQPQHF. CDR3 nucleotides: TGTGCCAGCAGCTTTTTCGGTGCTCAGCCCCAGCATTTT.

The CDR3 here is CASSEGGIHSYEQYF. As DNA, the CDR3 is TGTGCCAGCAGTGAAGGCGGCATTCACTCCTACGAGCAGTACTTC. This chain connects TRBV6-1 to TRBJ2-7; D is uncertain. The ends were cut back, 1 base at V and 0 bases at J, with 10 bases in the middle. CDR3 length equals 15 residues. Germline V gene sequence: CDR1 MNHNS, CDR2 SASEGT.

The CDR3 sequence is CASSIEGGVYTEAFF. CDR3 DNA sequence: TGCGCCAGCAGCATAGAAGGGGGCGTGTACACTGAAGCTTTCTTT. The chain combines TRBV5-1 with TRBJ1-1, with 7 positions matching TRBD1. Per the germline V gene, CDR1 is SGHRS and CDR2 is YFSETQ. The CDR3 length is 15 residues. Trimming at V came to 4 bases and at J to 3 bases, leaving 9 bases not matched to a gene.

The chain uses TRBV28 and TRBJ1-5, with D perhaps matching TRBD1 (5 bases). Per the germline V gene, CDR1 is MDHEN and CDR2 is SYDVKM. V dropped 6 bases and J dropped 7 bases, with 19 bases sitting between them. CDR3 length: 15 residues. The CDR3 here is CASSSRRGDVQPQHF. The CDR3 bases are TGTGCCAGCAGCTCAAGACGGGGGGACGTGCAGCCCCAGCATTTT.

V is TRBV7-9 and J is TRBJ2-3; D gene uncertain. The CDR3 loop spans 15 amino acids. Trimming shortened V by 0 bases and J by 2 bases, and 9 bases separated the two germline ends. Germline values: CDR1 SEHNR, CDR2 FQNEAQ (reference sequence). CDR3 nucleotides: TGTGCCAGCAGCTTAGCTGGCTTGAACACAGATACGCAGTATTTT. This sequence encodes CASSLAGLNTDTQYF.

The gene calls are TRBV5-1 and TRBJ1-3, with no clear D. Trimming stripped 4 bases from V and 3 bases from J, with 11 bases between. In germline, CDR1 is SGHRS, CDR2 YFSETQ. CDR3 length: 14 amino acids. The CDR3 sequence: CASSRGTSGNTIYF. The DNA for the CDR3 is TGCGCCAGCAGCCGGGGAACTAGTGGAAACACCATATATTTT.

This rearrangement joins TRBV19 to TRBJ2-1; the match to TRBD2 covers 11 bases. CDR1 LNHDA and CDR2 SQIVND come from the germline V gene (reference sequence). CDR3 length: 13 residues. V was pared by 11 bases and J by 9 bases, with 9 bases of the junction left unmatched. The CDR3 sequence: CACRLAGLSEQFF. CDR3 nucleotide sequence: TGTGCCTGCCGACTAGCGGGGTTGAGTGAGCAGTTCTTC.

This sequence joins TRBV10-2 and TRBJ2-4; 12 bases fit TRBD1. The CDR3 runs to 14 residues. Germline V gene lookup returns CDR1 WSHSY and CDR2 SAAADI. The ends lost 11 bases at V and 7 bases at J; junction bases unmatched: 9. CDR3 sequence: CAGQEGQGANIQYF. The CDR3 coding sequence is TGCGCCGGCCAAGAGGGACAGGGGGCGAACATTCAGTACTTC.

This chain connects TRBV12-1 to TRBJ2-1; the table's D call of TRBD2 was not tested on the DNA. TRBV12-1 is noted as a pseudogene. The CDR3 is 17 residues long. The CDR3 is CASSFTSSESSYNEQFF. As DNA, the CDR3 is TGTGCCAGCAGCTTTACATCTAGCGAGAGCTCCTACAATGAGCAGTTCTTC.

The table lists this clone with a few counts. The rearrangement links TRBV2 to TRBJ1-5; 7 positions agree with TRBD1. J gave up 2 bases and V 3 bases, and 13 bases lay outside the gene matches. CDR3 length equals 18 residues. Germline values: CDR1 SNHLY, CDR2 FYNNEI. The CDR3 bases are TGTGCCAGCAGTGATGGGCGACAGGGTTGGACTGGCAATCAGCCCCAGCATTTT. It translates to CASSDGRQGWTGNQPQHF.

V gene TRBV19 combines with J gene TRBJ2-4, with 8 bases lining up with TRBD2. Germline trimming cut 10 bases from V and 7 bases from J; bases unmatched to any gene: 15. The CDR3 sequence is 15 residues long. The germline CDR1 and CDR2 sequences are LNHDA and SQIVND (reference sequence). CDR3 coding DNA: TGTGCCACTCTTCCCGGGGCGGGGGGCCGGAACATTCAGTACTTC. Amino acids: CATLPGAGGRNIQYF.

The V gene is TRBV29-1, the J gene TRBJ1-1; 7 positions match TRBD1. The germline V gene has CDR1 SQVTM and CDR2 ANQGSEA. V trimming: 6 bases; J trimming: 3 bases; junction bases outside the gene matches: 7. There are 13 residues in the CDR3. CDR3 coding DNA: TGCAGCGTAACCAGGGGGTGGGACACTGAAGCTTTCTTT. Translation gives CSVTRGWDTEAFF. The full variable domain, in which reference TRBV29-1 and TRBJ1-1 provide the parts outside the CDR3, is SAVISQKPSRDICQRGTSLTIQCQVDSQVTMMFWYRQQPGQSLTLIATANQGSEATYESGFVIDKFPISRPNLTFSTLTVSNMSPEDSSIYLCSVTRGWDTEAFFGQGTRLTVV.

This chain links TRBV29-1 with TRBJ1-4, with 10 positions matching TRBD1. The CDR3 has 12 amino acids. Trimming cost V 7 bases and J 7 bases; bases outside gene matches: 3. Germline lookup yields CDR1 SQVTM and CDR2 ANQGSEA. CDR3 sequence: CSERQGAEKLFF. CDR3 bases: TGCAGCGAAAGACAGGGGGCTGAAAAACTGTTTTTT.

This chain joins TRBV10-1 and TRBJ2-7; D gene uncertain. This CDR3 has 16 amino acids. V was trimmed by 0 bases and J by 5 bases, leaving 17 bases between them. Germline CDR1 and CDR2: WNHNN and SYGVQD (reference sequence). CDR3 sequence: CASSESLTTDLDEQYF. CDR3 DNA sequence: TGCGCCAGCAGTGAGTCATTAACCACTGATCTCGACGAGCAGTACTTC.

The V call is TRBV5-6, the J call TRBJ2-2; tentative D call: TRBD1 (5 bases). Germline V lookup: CDR1 SGHDT, CDR2 YYEEEE. The CDR3 spans 16 residues. Trimming stripped 4 bases from V and 4 bases from J, with 17 bases between. CDR3 coding DNA: TGTGCCAGCAGCCCCCTATGGGGCGCGAGCACCGGGGAGCTGTTTTTT. Encoded protein: CASSPLWGASTGELFF.